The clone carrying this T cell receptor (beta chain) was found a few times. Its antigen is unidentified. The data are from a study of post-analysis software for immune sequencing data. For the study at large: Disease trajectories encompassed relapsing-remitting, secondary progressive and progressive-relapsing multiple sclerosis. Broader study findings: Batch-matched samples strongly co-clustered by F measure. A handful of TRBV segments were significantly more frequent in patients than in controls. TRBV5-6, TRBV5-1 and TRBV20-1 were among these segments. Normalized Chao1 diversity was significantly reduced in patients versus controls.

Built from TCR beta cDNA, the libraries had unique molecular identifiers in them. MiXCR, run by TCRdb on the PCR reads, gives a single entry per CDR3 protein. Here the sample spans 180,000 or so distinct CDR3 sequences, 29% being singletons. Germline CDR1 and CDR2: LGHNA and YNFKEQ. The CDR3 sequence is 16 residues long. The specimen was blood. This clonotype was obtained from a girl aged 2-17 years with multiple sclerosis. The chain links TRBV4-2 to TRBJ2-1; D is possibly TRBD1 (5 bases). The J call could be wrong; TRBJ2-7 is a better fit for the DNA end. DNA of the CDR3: TGTGCCAGCAGCCAACCGACAGACGAAAACTACAATGAGCAGTACTTC. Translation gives CASSQPTDENYNEQYF.